Below, 22 T cell receptor beta chains from the same sample are listed, as sequenced in a study of T cell repertoires in cytomegalovirus infection. These receptors lack a known antigen. TCRdb used MiXCR to reprocess the reads, holding one entry per CDR3 protein. The sample yields 300,000 to 400,000 distinct CDR3 sequences, almost 30% seen once. Sample: cultured PBMCs, taken from culture after CMV antigen stimulation. Source of these receptors: a human donor in good health (CMV status not recorded). Some clones in this sample may be carry-over from other donors' samples.

The chain carries TRBV6-1 and TRBJ2-1, with D uncertain. Per the germline V gene, CDR1 is MNHNS and CDR2 is SASEGT. CDR3 length: 12 amino acids. V was cut by 7 bases and J by 7 bases, with 11 bases left in between. The CDR3 region has the DNA TGTGCCAGCAAGAAAGATCGGAATGAGCAGTTCTTC. Residues: CASKKDRNEQFF.

V usage is TRBV2 and J usage is TRBJ1-1, with D hard to call. The CDR3 extends over 13 amino acids. V lost 10 bases and J lost 0, with 12 bases in between. Germline V gives CDR1 SNHLY, CDR2 FYNNEI. CDR3 amino acids: CANTRGVNTEAFF. In nucleotides, the CDR3 is TGTGCCAACACGCGTGGTGTGAACACTGAAGCTTTCTTT.

This clonotype was seen more than once but under ten times. This sequence joins TRBV7-3 and TRBJ2-3; D remains ambiguous. This CDR3 is built from 13 residues. V lost 6 bases and J 3 bases, leaving 10 bases between the germline ends. Per germline, CDR1 SGHTA and CDR2 FQGTGA. The CDR3 loop reads CASSQYSTDTQYF. As DNA, the CDR3 is TGTGCCAGCAGTCAATACAGTACAGATACGCAGTATTTT.

This clonotype was observed a few times. J is TRBJ1-1 and V is TRBV7-2; D possibly corresponds to TRBD1 (6 bases). The CDR3 loop spans 15 amino acids. Trimming cost V 2 bases and J 1 base, with 11 bases left between them. Per the germline V gene, CDR1 is SGHTA and CDR2 is FQGNSA. CDR3 residues: CASSLSAGANTEAFF. The CDR3 DNA sequence: TGTGCCAGCAGCTTATCAGCAGGGGCGAACACTGAAGCTTTCTTT.

This chain links TRBV20-1 with TRBJ1-5; D remains unclear. V lost 5 bases to trimming and J lost 0 bases, with 11 bases between them. The CDR3 has 14 amino acids. CDR1 DFQATT and CDR2 SNEGSKA come from the germline V gene (reference sequence). CDR3 sequence: CSALTEGSNQPQHF. The CDR3 DNA sequence: TGCAGTGCTCTGACGGAAGGTAGCAATCAGCCCCAGCATTTT.

This clonotype has just a few counts. The chain joins TRBV6-1 to TRBJ2-7; D uncertain. CDR3 length equals 13 residues. The ends were cut back, 5 bases at V and 5 bases at J, with 13 bases in the middle. Per the germline V gene, CDR1 is MNHNS and CDR2 is SASEGT. For the CDR3, the DNA is TGTGCCAGCAGTACCCGGACGCCACACGAGCAGTACTTC. This translates into CASSTRTPHEQYF.

The chain's CDR3 is CATSRDRASGSTDIQYF. CDR3 coding DNA: TGTGCCACCAGCAGAGATCGGGCTAGCGGGAGTACCGACATTCAGTACTTC. The chain carries TRBV15 and TRBJ2-4; TRBD2 matches 10 bases. CDR1 LNHNV and CDR2 YYDKDF come from the germline V gene (reference sequence). V shed 0 bases and J 8 bases; nucleotides not matched to a gene: 10. The CDR3 loop spans 17 amino acids.

This clonotype was seen just once. The V call is TRBV5-1, the J call TRBJ2-2; 11 positions agree with TRBD1. This CDR3 spans 17 amino acids. V lost 0 bases to trimming and J lost 2 bases; unmatched junction nucleotides: 3. Germline assignment: CDR1 SGHRS and CDR2 YFSETQ. The CDR3 spells CASSLEGTGGNTGELFF. As DNA, the CDR3 is TGCGCCAGCAGCTTGGAGGGGACAGGGGGTAACACCGGGGAGCTGTTTTTT.

The chain is built from TRBV28 and TRBJ2-7, with 9 bases lining up with TRBD1. Germline V gives CDR1 MDHEN, CDR2 SYDVKM. Trimming cost V 4 bases and J 2 bases; bases outside gene matches: 6. This CDR3 is built from 15 residues. The CDR3 DNA reads as TGTGCCAGCAGTTCCGGGGACAGGGTGACCTACGAGCAGTACTTC. The encoded protein is CASSSGDRVTYEQYF.

This chain links TRBV2 with TRBJ1-5; D is unclear. Trimming left V 7 bases short and J 6 bases short, with 19 bases between. This CDR3 contains 15 residues. Germline values: CDR1 SNHLY, CDR2 FYNNEI. The CDR3, as DNA: TGTGCCAGCATCAAGGATGGGTACGGGAGTCAGCCCCAGCATTTT. Translating gives CASIKDGYGSQPQHF.

J is TRBJ2-3 and V is TRBV10-3; TRBD1 is a possible D gene (5 bases). The CDR3 runs 14 residues. In germline, CDR1 is ENHRY, CDR2 SYGVKD. V was pared by 2 bases and J by 0 bases, with 6 bases between. This chain's CDR3 is CAISERGSTDTQYF. The CDR3, as DNA: TGTGCCATCAGTGAGAGGGGTAGCACAGATACGCAGTATTTT.

This clonotype was counted a few times. V is TRBV7-9 and J is TRBJ2-3; the match to TRBD2 covers 11 bases. Germline V gene sequence: CDR1 SEHNR, CDR2 FQNEAQ (reference sequence). The V segment lost 1 base and the J segment 2 bases; nucleotides outside the gene matches: 5. CDR3 length: 17 amino acids. CDR3 sequence: CASSLGGLAGITDTQYF. The CDR3 bases are TGTGCCAGCAGCTTAGGAGGACTAGCGGGCATCACAGATACGCAGTATTTT.

The chain joins TRBV7-2 to TRBJ2-7; no reliable D call. CDR3 length: 14 amino acids. CDR1 SGHTA and CDR2 FQGNSA come from the germline V gene. Trimming took off 2 bases at V and 3 bases at J, with 11 bases between the two ends. The CDR3 protein is CASSLTKTDYEQYF. The CDR3 DNA reads TGTGCCAGCAGCTTAACGAAGACGGACTACGAGCAGTACTTC.

This clonotype was recorded many times. The chain couples TRBV14 to TRBJ1-1, with a tentative D call TRBD1 (6 bases). V was clipped by 2 bases and J by 4 bases, with 11 bases between them. Germline CDR1 is SGHDN and CDR2 is FVKESK. This CDR3 has 14 amino acids. The CDR3 region is CASSQTGGGTEAFF. The CDR3 DNA reads TGTGCCAGCAGCCAAACCGGGGGCGGCACTGAAGCTTTCTTT. The variable domain in full, with the rest retrieved from reference TRBV14 and TRBJ1-1, is EAGVTQFPSHSVIEKGQTVTLRCDPISGHDNLYWYRRVMGKEIKFLLHFVKESKQDESGMPNNRFLAERTGGTYSTLKVQPAELEDSGVYFCASSQTGGGTEAFFGQGTRLTVV.

For this clonotype: Germline and junction disagree at one end, which may indicate a read error. The J gene is TRBJ2-2, the V gene TRBV5-1, with a possible D match to TRBD2 (5 bases). CDR3 length equals 13 residues. Germline lookup yields CDR1 SGHRS and CDR2 YFSETQ. The DNA for the CDR3 is TGCGCCAGCAGAGTGGGCTTGACCGGGGTGCTGTTTTTT. Protein product: CASRVGLTGVLFF.

The J gene is TRBJ2-7, the V gene TRBV7-6; tentatively, D is TRBD2 (6 bases). V lost 6 bases to trimming and J lost 3 bases, with 18 bases between them. CDR3 length equals 15 residues. CDR1 SGHVS and CDR2 FNYEAQ come from the germline V gene. CDR3 residues: CASSQIPGEVYEQYF. The CDR3 DNA sequence: TGTGCCAGCAGTCAAATACCGGGAGAAGTCTACGAGCAGTACTTC. The full variable domain, its missing parts supplied by reference TRBV7-6 and TRBJ2-7, is GAGVSQSPRYKVTKRGQDVALRCDPISGHVSLYWYRQALGQGPEFLTYFNYEAQQDKSGLPNDRFSAERPEGSISTLTIQRTEQRDSAMYRCASSQIPGEVYEQYFGPGTRLTVT.

This clonotype was counted only a few times. V is TRBV19 and J is TRBJ2-1; the match to TRBD2 covers 9 bases. CDR3 length: 15 amino acids. J lost 5 bases, V lost 3 bases, and 5 bases had no gene match. Germline V gives CDR1 LNHDA, CDR2 SQIVND (reference sequence). CDR3 residues: CASSISGSGDNEQFF. The CDR3 coding sequence is TGTGCCAGTAGTATTAGCGGGAGTGGGGACAATGAGCAGTTCTTC.

The chain joins TRBV4-1 to TRBJ2-1; 15 bases fit TRBD2. The CDR3 contains 19 residues. Germline V lookup: CDR1 MGHRA, CDR2 YSYEKL. The V segment lost 3 bases and the J segment 7 bases; nucleotides outside the gene matches: 13. The CDR3 nucleotides read TGCGCCAGCAGCCACCCCGGACTAGCGGGAGGGCCCCACTGGAATGAGCAGTTCTTC. Protein product: CASSHPGLAGGPHWNEQFF.

This clonotype was counted ten times or more. The chain uses TRBV7-2 and TRBJ1-5, with 7 bases identical to TRBD1. The CDR3 has 13 residues. The ends lost 2 bases at V and 8 bases at J; junction bases unmatched: 3. In germline, CDR1 is SGHTA, CDR2 FQGNSA. The DNA for the CDR3 is TGTGCCAGCAGCTTAAACAGGGGCGAGCCCCAGCATTTT. It is translated as CASSLNRGEPQHF.

V usage is TRBV6-5 and J usage is TRBJ2-5; TRBD1 matches 8 bases. The CDR3 length is 14 residues. From germline, CDR1 is MNHEY and CDR2 SVGAGI. The junction had 6 bases not matched to a gene; V was cut back by 5 bases and J by 4 bases. The CDR3 sequence is CASSRTGRGETQYF. The CDR3 region has the DNA TGTGCCAGCAGTCGGACAGGGCGTGGAGAGACCCAGTACTTC.

The V gene is TRBV12-3 or TRBV12-4, the J gene TRBJ2-7, with D perhaps TRBD2 (6 bases). The CDR3 runs 12 residues. Between the trimmed V and J ends, which lost 8 bases and 3 bases, there was a span of 11 bases. CDR3 sequence: CASAGLGYEQYF. The CDR3 DNA follows: TGTGCCAGCGCGGGGTTGGGCTACGAGCAGTACTTC.

V and J are TRBV12-3 or TRBV12-4 and TRBJ2-3, with TRBD1 identical over 12 bases. V trimming: 5 bases; J trimming: 1 base; junction bases outside the gene matches: 7. This CDR3 region has 17 residues. The CDR3 nucleotides are TGTGCCAGCAGTCCAGGGACAGGGGGCGTCGGCACAGATACGCAGTATTTT. Residues: CASSPGTGGVGTDTQYF.